Listed below are T cell receptor beta chains from one sample, sequenced in a study of blood T cell repertoires in COVID-19. TCRdb's table, derived via immunoSEQ multiplex PCR, lists solely in-frame clones and lacks some. This table has 300,000 to 400,000 clones, roughly 90% appearing once. What was sequenced was PBMCs or T cells enriched from blood (not recorded which). These TCRs come from a young woman who had been exposed to COVID-19. CDR3s include the opening cysteine and the closing phenylalanine or tryptophan.

J,V,CDR3
TRBJ1-3,TRBV2,CASIGQGGNTIYF
TRBJ2-5,TRBV18,CASSSRTDQETQYF
TRBJ2-2,TRBV27,CASSLGQNTGELFF
TRBJ2-1,TRBV13,CASSLGQLGLALNNEQFF
TRBJ2-7,TRBV18,CASSPRSTTVYEQYF
TRBJ1-1,TRBV29-1,CSVPTGNTEAFF
TRBJ2-6,TRBV7-9,CASRTGGISGANVLTF
TRBJ1-2,TRBV13,CASSQDSYGYTF
TRBJ1-2,TRBV24-1,CATKSGVGYTF
TRBJ1-3,TRBV4-2,CASSQEIGQAGNTIYF
TRBJ2-6,TRBV30,CAWSGAGGANVLTF
TRBJ1-4,TRBV7-9,CASSLYDSALNEKLFF
TRBJ1-1,TRBV4-1,CASSRTGEYTEAFF
TRBJ2-2,TRBV7-2,CASSSWTGNTGELFF
TRBJ1-5,TRBV4-2,CASSQDRLGDQPQHF
TRBJ1-5,TRBV12-3/TRBV12-4,CASRGQTNQPQHF
TRBJ2-1,TRBV7-2,CASSFLAGARNEQFF
TRBJ2-1,TRBV5-6,CASSTGWTGGTSYNEQFF
TRBJ1-2,TRBV2,CASSYVGQQYGYTF
TRBJ2-1,TRBV11-3,CASSFTSGGYNEQFF
TRBJ1-4,TRBV10-3,CAISEGTGNEKLFF
TRBJ1-1,TRBV6-5,CASSRGQGGNTEAFF
TRBJ2-1,TRBV21-1,CASSKGETGGSNEQFF
TRBJ1-5,TRBV6-5,CASSWTGDSNQPQHF
TRBJ1-5,TRBV6-2/TRBV6-3,CASSPRDSWSQPQHF
TRBJ1-5,TRBV6-5,CASTNRVGSNQPQHF
TRBJ2-2,TRBV24-1,CATGHPNTGELFF
TRBJ1-2,TRBV7-2,CASSSTKTGGLDYGYTF
TRBJ2-3,TRBV6-1,CASSAKGGPYTDTQYF
TRBJ2-7,TRBV19,CASSITGAGEQYF
TRBJ1-6,TRBV3-1/TRBV3-2,CASSPESGNYSPLHF
TRBJ1-6,TRBV7-3,CASSLTGGGSPLHF
TRBJ2-5,TRBV3-1/TRBV3-2,CASSQGSGGAETQYF
TRBJ2-3,TRBV5-1,CASSLAGGLVTDTQYF
TRBJ1-6,TRBV7-8,CASSLVRGADNSPLHF
TRBJ1-2,TRBV4-1,CASSQETGQLNYGYTF
TRBJ1-1,TRBV21-1,CASSKLRAAGHPEAFF
TRBJ1-2,TRBV4-1,CASSQTGTAIGYTF
TRBJ2-3,TRBV4-1,CASSQADGVRRDTQYF
TRBJ2-5,TRBV30,CAWSTSGGRQETQYF